The sample holds a few counts of the clone carrying this T cell receptor (beta chain). This CDR3 has 15 amino acids. V lost 2 bases and J 7 bases, leaving 15 bases between the germline ends. From germline, CDR1 is MNHEY and CDR2 SVGAGI. This specimen belongs to a study of response to subunit inactivated influenza vaccine. A single record per CDR3 protein comes from TCRdb applying MiXCR to the RT-PCR reads. In the table there are about 540,000 distinct CDR3 sequences, approximately 20% of which are singletons. These data were also filed under a second study, of T cells expressing NK-cell markers. That report adds: What made the TCR beta cDNA was 5'RACE template switching with UMIs. Also leading the CD3+CD56-NKG2C+ fraction in several donors were these clonotypes.

This TCR derives from a man aged 50 to 60 who received an inactivated influenza vaccine. The specimen comprised CD4+ T cells sorted from PBMCs, sampled about 12 days after vaccination. The rearrangement links TRBV6-5 to TRBJ2-1; a possible D gene is TRBD2 (7 bases). The CDR3 here is CASSYGGGSVNEQFF. CDR3 nucleotides: TGTGCCAGCAGTTACGGGGGCGGGAGTGTGAATGAGCAGTTCTTC.